This T cell receptor (delta chain) was profiled in a study of Vδ1+ human thymocytes. Study results and caveats: Thymic TRG and TRD repertoires appeared highly polyclonal.

Sorted Vdelta1+ thymocytes were about 97% to 99.6% pure. As regards this clone: What it recognizes is unknown.

The template was reverse-transcribed extracted RNA. CDR3 amplicons came from multiplex PCR with pooled V-gene forward and constant-region reverse primers. TCRdb re-processed the multiplex PCR reads using CATT. The table lists roughly 55,000 delta-chain clones, about a sixth of them singletons. After removal of 1 base from V and 0 bases from J, the junction contained 21 bases not matched to a gene. This CDR3 spans 23 amino acids. In germline, CDR1 is TSWWSYY, CDR2 QGS. Input material: Vdelta1+ gamma-delta thymocytes from the thymus. Subset specified: FACS-sorted CD3+ TCRalphabeta- TCRVdelta1+ TCRVdelta2- thymocytes. This sequence joins TRDV1 and TRDJ1; 12 bases agree with TRDD3. This TCR derives from a boy under two years old who had congenital heart surgery. The CDR3 protein is CALGEQPFRGLAWGIRYTDKLIF. CDR3 nucleotide sequence: TGTGCTCTTGGGGAACAACCTTTCCGAGGCTTAGCCTGGGGGATACGGTACACCGATAAACTCATCTTT.